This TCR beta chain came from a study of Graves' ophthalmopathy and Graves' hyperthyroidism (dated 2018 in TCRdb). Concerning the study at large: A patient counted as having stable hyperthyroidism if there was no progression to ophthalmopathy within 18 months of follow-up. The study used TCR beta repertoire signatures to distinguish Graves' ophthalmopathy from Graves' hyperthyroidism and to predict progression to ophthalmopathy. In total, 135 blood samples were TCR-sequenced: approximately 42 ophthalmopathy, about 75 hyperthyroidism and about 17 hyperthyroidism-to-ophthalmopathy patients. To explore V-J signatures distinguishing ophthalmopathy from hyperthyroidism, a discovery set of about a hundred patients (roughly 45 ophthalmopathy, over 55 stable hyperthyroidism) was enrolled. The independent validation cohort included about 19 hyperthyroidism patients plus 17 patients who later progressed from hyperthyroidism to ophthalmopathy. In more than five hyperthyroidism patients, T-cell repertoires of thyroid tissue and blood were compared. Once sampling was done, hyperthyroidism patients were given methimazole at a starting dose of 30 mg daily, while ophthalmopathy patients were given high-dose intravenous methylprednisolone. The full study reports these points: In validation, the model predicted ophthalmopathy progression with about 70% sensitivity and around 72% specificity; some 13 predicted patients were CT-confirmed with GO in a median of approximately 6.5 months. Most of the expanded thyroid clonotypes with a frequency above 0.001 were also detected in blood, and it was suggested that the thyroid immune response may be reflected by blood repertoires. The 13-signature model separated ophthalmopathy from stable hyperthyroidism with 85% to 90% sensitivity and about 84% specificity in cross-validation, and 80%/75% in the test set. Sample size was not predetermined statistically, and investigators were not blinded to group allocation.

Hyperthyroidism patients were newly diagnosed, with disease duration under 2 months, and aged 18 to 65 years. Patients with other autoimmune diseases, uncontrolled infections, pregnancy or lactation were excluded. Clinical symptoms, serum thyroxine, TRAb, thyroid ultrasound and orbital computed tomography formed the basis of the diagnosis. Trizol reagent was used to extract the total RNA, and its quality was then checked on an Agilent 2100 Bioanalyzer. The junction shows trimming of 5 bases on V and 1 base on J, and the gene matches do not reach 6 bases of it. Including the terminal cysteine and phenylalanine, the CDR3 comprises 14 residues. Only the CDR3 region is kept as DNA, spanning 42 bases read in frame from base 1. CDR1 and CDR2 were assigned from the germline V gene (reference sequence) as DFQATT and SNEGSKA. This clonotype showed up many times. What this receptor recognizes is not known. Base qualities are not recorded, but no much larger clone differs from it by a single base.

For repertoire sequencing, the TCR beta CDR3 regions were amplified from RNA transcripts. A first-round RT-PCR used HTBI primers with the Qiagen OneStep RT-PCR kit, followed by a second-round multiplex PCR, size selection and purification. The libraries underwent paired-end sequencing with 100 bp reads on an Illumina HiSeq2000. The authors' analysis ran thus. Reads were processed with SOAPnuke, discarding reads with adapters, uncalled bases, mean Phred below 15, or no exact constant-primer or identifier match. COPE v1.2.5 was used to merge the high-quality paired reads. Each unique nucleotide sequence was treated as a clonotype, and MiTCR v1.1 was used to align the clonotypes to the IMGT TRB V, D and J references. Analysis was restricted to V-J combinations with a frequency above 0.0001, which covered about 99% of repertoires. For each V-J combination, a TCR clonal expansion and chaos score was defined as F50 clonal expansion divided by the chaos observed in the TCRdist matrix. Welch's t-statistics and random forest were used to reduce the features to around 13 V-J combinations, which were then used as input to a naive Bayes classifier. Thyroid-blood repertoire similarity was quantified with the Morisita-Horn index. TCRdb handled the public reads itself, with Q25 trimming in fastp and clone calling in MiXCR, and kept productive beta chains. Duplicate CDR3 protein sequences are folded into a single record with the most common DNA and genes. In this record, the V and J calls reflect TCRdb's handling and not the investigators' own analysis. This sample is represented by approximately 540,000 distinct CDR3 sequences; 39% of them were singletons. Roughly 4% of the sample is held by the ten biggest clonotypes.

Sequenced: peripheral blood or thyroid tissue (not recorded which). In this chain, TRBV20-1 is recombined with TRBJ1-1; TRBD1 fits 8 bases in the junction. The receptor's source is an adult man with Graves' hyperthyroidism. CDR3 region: CSALPGQANTEAFF. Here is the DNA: TGCAGTGCTTTGCCGGGACAGGCGAACACTGAAGCTTTCTTT.